Listed here are 18 T cell receptor beta chains from one sample, sequenced in a study of response to subunit inactivated influenza vaccine. TCRdb itself ran the RT-PCR reads through MiXCR, one entry per CDR3 protein. The sample contains about 700,000 distinct CDR3 sequences, roughly 13% of which appear only once. The material was PBMCs from blood, obtained roughly 2 weeks before vaccination. The receptors stem from a man over 45 who received an inactivated influenza vaccine.

This clonotype was observed a handful of times. The chain has TRBV5-6 and TRBJ2-7; perhaps TRBD2 as D (6 bases). CDR1 SGHDT and CDR2 YYEEEE come from the germline V gene. This CDR3 region has 21 residues. With 2 bases removed from V and 3 bases from J, the gap between germline ends came to 33 bases. The CDR3 region has the DNA TGTGCCAGCAGCTTACTCTTTCCCGGGCTAGCGACACACAAGAAAGGCTACGAGCAGTACTTC. This gives the protein CASSLLFPGLATHKKGYEQYF.

This chain links TRBV4-2 with TRBJ2-7; tentative D call: TRBD1 (5 bases). Between the trimmed V and J ends, which lost 4 bases and 7 bases, there was a span of 26 bases. CDR1 is LGHNA and CDR2 is YNFKEQ in the germline V gene. The CDR3 is 17 residues long. The CDR3 nucleotides are TGTGCCAGCAGCCCCCTGAGGAGTGGCCAAGGGGCTCGGGAGCAGTACTTC. Protein product: CASSPLRSGQGAREQYF.

This clonotype was found many times. The chain joins TRBV3-1 to TRBJ1-5; D is possibly TRBD1 (6 bases). The CDR3 is 15 residues long. From germline, CDR1 is LGHDT and CDR2 YNNKEL (reference sequence). V lost 4 bases and J lost 1, with 11 bases in between. The CDR3 is CASSPTGASNQPQHF. For the CDR3, the DNA is TGTGCCAGCAGCCCCACGGGGGCGAGCAATCAGCCCCAGCATTTT.

This clonotype has a handful of counts. This chain connects TRBV5-1 to TRBJ2-1; 9 bases fit TRBD2. After removal of 0 bases from V and 7 bases from J, the junction contained 14 bases not matched to a gene. CDR1 is SGHRS, CDR2 YFSETQ, per germline. The CDR3 covers 18 residues. The CDR3 sequence is CASSLAGLRGGIMNEQFF. CDR3 bases: TGCGCCAGCAGCTTGGCCGGTCTGCGGGGGGGAATTATGAATGAGCAGTTCTTC.

Only a few counts were recorded for this clonotype. The chain uses TRBV12-3 or TRBV12-4 and TRBJ2-1; 7 bases line up with TRBD2. There are 15 residues in the CDR3. With V trimmed by 6 bases and J by 5 bases, 10 bases remained unmatched. The CDR3 protein is CASRAGASGHNEQFF. For the CDR3, the DNA is TGTGCCAGCAGGGCCGGGGCTAGCGGCCACAATGAGCAGTTCTTC.

The table lists this clonotype with a few counts. The chain employs TRBV6-1 and TRBJ2-7, with a tentative D call TRBD1 (6 bases). Looked up from germline, CDR1 is MNHNS and CDR2 is SASEGT. Between the trimmed V and J ends, which lost 3 bases and 7 bases, there was a span of 13 bases. The CDR3 extends over 13 amino acids. The CDR3 DNA is TGTGCCAGCAGTGATGAGGGGGTGGGTGAGCAGTACTTC. This codes for CASSDEGVGEQYF.

To note about this clonotype: One end of the junction does not line up with germline, which may come from a read error. This chain links TRBV6-2 or TRBV6-3 with TRBJ2-3; tentative D call: TRBD1 (6 bases). Germline loops: CDR1 MNHEY, CDR2 SVGEGT. There are 16 residues in the CDR3. Here the CDR3 DNA reads TGTGCCAGCAGCTCTTACAGGGAAGGGCTCACAGATAAGCAGTATTTT. Amino acid sequence: CASSSYREGLTDKQYF.

This clonotype was observed at least ten times. CDR3 coding DNA: TGTGCCAGCAGTTCAGGGAGGTCCATTCAGTACTTC. Translating it yields CASSSGRSIQYF. The J gene is TRBJ2-4, the V gene TRBV6-5; maybe TRBD2 (6 bases). The CDR3 is 12 residues long. Germline V gives CDR1 MNHEY, CDR2 SVGAGI. Trimming cost V 4 bases and J 9 bases, with 10 bases left between them.

This rearrangement joins TRBV20-1 to TRBJ2-7, with D hard to call. V was cut by 0 bases and J by 0 bases, with 12 bases left in between. This CDR3 region has 15 residues. In germline, CDR1 is DFQATT, CDR2 SNEGSKA (reference sequence). CDR3 nucleotide sequence: TGCAGTGCTAGAGATCATAGGATTAACTCCTACGAGCAGTACTTC. Protein sequence: CSARDHRINSYEQYF.

The rearrangement joins TRBV19 to TRBJ1-5; 7 bases agree with TRBD1. The CDR3 runs 15 residues. V lost 11 bases and J lost 1; bases outside the gene matches: 11. CDR1 and CDR2 (germline): LNHDA, SQIVND (reference sequence). The CDR3 DNA is TGTGCCCATAGGTGGGGGACAGAGAGCAATCAGCCCCAGCATTTT. This translates into CAHRWGTESNQPQHF.

A few counts support this clonotype. The chain carries TRBV6-1 and TRBJ2-5, with TRBD1 matching 9 bases. CDR1 is MNHNS, CDR2 SASEGT, per germline. The CDR3 consists of 15 residues. V was clipped by 6 bases and J by 6 bases; unmatched bases: 11. CDR3 in DNA: TGTGCCAGCAGGAATACAGGGGGCGCCCCGAAGACCCAGTACTTC. The encoded protein is CASRNTGGAPKTQYF.

This chain uses TRBV11-3 with TRBJ2-3, with D uncertain. The CDR3 consists of 14 residues. Per germline, CDR1 SGHNT and CDR2 YENEEA. V lost 0 bases and J lost 4, with 8 bases in between. The CDR3 coding sequence is TGTGCCAGCAGCTTAGATCGGCACGCAGATACGCAGTATTTT. Translating it yields CASSLDRHADTQYF.

This clonotype was observed at least ten times. The chain carries TRBV10-3 and TRBJ2-5; TRBD2 matches at 7 bases. There are 13 residues in the CDR3. CDR1 ENHRY and CDR2 SYGVKD come from the germline V gene. Losses at the gene ends were 10 bases for V and 0 bases for J; bases not matched to a gene: 5. The CDR3: CATAGRYQETQYF. The CDR3 DNA reads TGTGCCACAGCGGGGCGGTACCAAGAGACCCAGTACTTC.

The table lists this clonotype with a few counts. The chain is built from TRBV2 and TRBJ2-5; D is unresolved. From germline, CDR1 is SNHLY and CDR2 FYNNEI. This CDR3 region has 15 residues. V was shortened by 2 bases and J by 4 bases, with 14 bases between the two germline ends. The CDR3 loop reads CASSELTRRGETQYF. The CDR3 DNA sequence: TGTGCCAGCAGTGAACTGACTCGGCGAGGAGAGACCCAGTACTTC.

The chain joins TRBV12-3 or TRBV12-4 to TRBJ2-2; no reliable D call. The V end lost 6 bases, the J end lost 7 bases, and 12 bases lay between the germline ends. The CDR3 loop spans 13 amino acids. The CDR3: CASSPAVVGELFF. The CDR3 nucleotides read TGTGCCAGCAGCCCCGCGGTAGTCGGGGAGCTGTTTTTT.

The chain joins TRBV11-1 to TRBJ2-3; 10 bases match TRBD2. The germline gives CDR1 SGHAT, CDR2 FQDESV (reference sequence). The CDR3 spans 18 residues. J lost 5 bases, V lost 5 bases, and 16 bases had no gene match. This CDR3 is CASSRGSSGRSVRDTQYF. CDR3 in DNA: TGTGCCAGCAGCCGGGGGTCTAGCGGGAGATCGGTACGAGATACGCAGTATTTT.

J is TRBJ1-3 and V is TRBV16; D may be TRBD1 (5 bases). Germline loops: CDR1 KGHSY, CDR2 FQNENV. CDR3 length: 15 residues. V was trimmed by 0 bases and J by 7 bases, leaving 13 bases between them. In DNA, the CDR3 is TGTGCCAGCAGCCAATCGGCGACAGCACAGAACACCATATATTTT. This sequence encodes CASSQSATAQNTIYF. The whole variable domain, filled in from reference TRBV16 and TRBJ1-3, reads GEEVAQTPKHLVRGEGQKAKLYCAPIKGHSYVFWYQQVLKNEFKFLISFQNENVFDETGMPKERFSAKCLPNSPCSLEIQATKLEDSAVYFCASSQSATAQNTIYFGEGSWLTVV.

V usage is TRBV5-1 and J usage is TRBJ2-1; D not resolved. V was shortened by 7 bases and J by 4 bases, with 18 bases between the two germline ends. This CDR3 has 15 residues. The germline gives CDR1 SGHRS, CDR2 YFSETQ. The CDR3 spells CASQFGTLGYNEQFF. The CDR3 region has the DNA TGCGCCAGCCAATTCGGAACCCTGGGATACAATGAGCAGTTCTTC.